This paragraph covers one T cell receptor (beta chain) sequence. Its antigen is unknown. These data are taken from a study of CD8+ T cells in alopecia areata. Overall study context: Treated patients were given 5 to 10 mg oral tofacitinib twice daily. Treated patients were scored for severity by percent of scalp affected. Study-wide results and caveats: During tofacitinib treatment, many expanded lesional clones remained in scalp and blood.

The treatment: oral pan-JAK inhibitor, 5-10 mg twice daily. Germline CDR1 and CDR2: SGHDN and FVKESK. V was clipped by 4 bases and J by 9 bases; unmatched bases: 3. The CDR3 contains 11 residues. Extraction and reverse transcription of RNA yielded cDNA as the sequencing template. Profiling relied on immunoSEQ multiplex PCR, and the TCRdb table lists in-frame clones only, not all of them. The sample yields more than 200,000 clones, roughly 40% seen once. The chain carries TRBV14 and TRBJ2-7, with 7 bases lining up with TRBD1. This clonotype was sampled from a human donor with alopecia areata. Sequences were derived from CD4+ T cells sorted from blood, sampled at approximately week 37, from a patient treated with tofacitinib. As DNA, the CDR3 is TGTGCCAGCAGCCTAGGGACAGCGCAGTACTTC. Its translation: CASSLGTAQYF. Together with reference TRBV14 and TRBJ2-7, the CDR3 gives the full variable domain: EAGVTQFPSHSVIEKGQTVTLRCDPISGHDNLYWYRRVMGKEIKFLLHFVKESKQDESGMPNNRFLAERTGGTYSTLKVQPAELEDSGVYFCASSLGTAQYFGPGTRLTVT.